The clone carrying this T cell receptor (beta chain) was seen only a few times. Its target is unknown. The study reverse transcribed the entire isolated RNA, so it sequenced expressed TCRB transcripts. Profiled with immunoSEQ multiplex PCR; TCRdb holds only in-frame clones, not every one. The data contain around 300,000 clones, 15% of them singletons. This sample was taken from a study of beta chain features in type 1 diabetes. About the research overall: The patients were much like the healthy donors in age, gender and cell yields.

V lost 7 bases, J lost 0 bases, and 9 bases stayed unmatched. The CDR3 loop spans 16 amino acids. Germline-derived CDR1 and CDR2 are SQVTM and ANQGSEA. The authors obtained over 95% purity in all sorted populations. Notes on the study in general: Across all four CD4+ subsets, people with type 1 diabetes showed modestly shorter TCRB CDR3s. Naive, central memory and regulatory TCRB repertoires appeared more similar among patients than healthy donors.

Sequencing was carried out using naive CD4+ T cells from blood. The sequence was collected from a young man with type 1 diabetes. The rearrangement uses TRBV29-1 and TRBJ1-4; 9 bases align to TRBD1. This CDR3 reads CSAEDTGGSTNEKLFF. The CDR3 region has the DNA TGCAGCGCCGAAGACACAGGGGGCTCAACTAATGAAAAACTGTTTTTT.